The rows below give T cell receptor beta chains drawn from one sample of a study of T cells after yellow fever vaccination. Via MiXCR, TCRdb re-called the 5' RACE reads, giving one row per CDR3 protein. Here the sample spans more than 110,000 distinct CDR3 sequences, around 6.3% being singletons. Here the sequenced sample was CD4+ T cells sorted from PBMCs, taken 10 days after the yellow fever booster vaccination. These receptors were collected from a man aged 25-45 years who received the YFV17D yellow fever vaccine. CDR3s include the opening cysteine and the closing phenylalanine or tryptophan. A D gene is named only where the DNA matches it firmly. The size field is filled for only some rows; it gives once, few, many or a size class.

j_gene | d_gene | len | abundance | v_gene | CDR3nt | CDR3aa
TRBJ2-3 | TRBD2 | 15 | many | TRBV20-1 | TGCAGTGCTAACCGACTAGCGGGGTGGTCAGATACGCAGTATTTT | CSANRLAGWSDTQYF
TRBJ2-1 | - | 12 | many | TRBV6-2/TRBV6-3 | TGTGCCAGCAGTTACGTAGGCAATGAGCAGTTCTTC | CASSYVGNEQFF
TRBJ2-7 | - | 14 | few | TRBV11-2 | TGTGCCAGCAGCTTGTTTCCAGATTCCTACGAGCAGTACTTC | CASSLFPDSYEQYF
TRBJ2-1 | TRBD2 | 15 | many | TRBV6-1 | TGTGCCAGCAGATGGACTAGCGGGAGGGTCAATGAGCAGTTCTTC | CASRWTSGRVNEQFF
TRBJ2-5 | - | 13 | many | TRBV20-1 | TGCAGTGCCAAGGGCCCCTTACAAGAGACCCAGTACTTC | CSAKGPLQETQYF
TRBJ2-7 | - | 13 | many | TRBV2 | TGTGCCAGCAGCGGACTTCTTTACTACGAGCAGTACTTC | CASSGLLYYEQYF
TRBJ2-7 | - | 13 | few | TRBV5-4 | TGTGCCAGCAGCTACAGTGTCTCCTACGAGCAGTACTTC | CASSYSVSYEQYF
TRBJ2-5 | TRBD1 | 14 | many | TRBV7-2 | TGTGCCAGCAGCCTACAGGGGGAATTGGAGACCCAGTACTTC | CASSLQGELETQYF
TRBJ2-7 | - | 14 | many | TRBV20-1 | TGCAGTGCTACCACAGGGCTTCTAGACTACGAGCAGTACTTC | CSATTGLLDYEQYF
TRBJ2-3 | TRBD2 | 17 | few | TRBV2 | TGTGCCAGCAGGTCCAGCGGGAGAGTTTTTGGTGGGGATACGCAGTATTTT | CASRSSGRVFGGDTQYF
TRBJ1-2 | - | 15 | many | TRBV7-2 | TGTGCCAGCAGCTTATATGGTTCGGGAGAATATGGCTACACCTTC | CASSLYGSGEYGYTF
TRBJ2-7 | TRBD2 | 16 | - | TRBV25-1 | TGTGCCAGCAGTGAACGGAGCGGGAGGGCCATTTACGAGCAGTACTTC | CASSERSGRAIYEQYF
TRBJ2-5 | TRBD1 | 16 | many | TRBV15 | TGTGCCACCAGCAGAAGGACAGGCGGCCCTCAAGAGACCCAGTACTTC | CATSRRTGGPQETQYF
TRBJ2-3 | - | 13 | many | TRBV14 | TGTGCCAGCAGCCAAGTAGGATCAGATACGCAGTATTTT | CASSQVGSDTQYF
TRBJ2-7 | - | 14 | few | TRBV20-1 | TGCAGTGCCCCGGGGGAACGAGTGGACGGCGAGCAGTACTTC | CSAPGERVDGEQYF
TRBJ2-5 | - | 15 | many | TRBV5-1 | TGCGCCAGCAGCTATGACGGCAGGGTTGCAGAGACCCAGTACTTC | CASSYDGRVAETQYF
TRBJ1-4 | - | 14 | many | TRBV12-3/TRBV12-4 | TGTGCCAGCAGTCTTGGGGGGACTAATGAAAAACTGTTTTTT | CASSLGGTNEKLFF
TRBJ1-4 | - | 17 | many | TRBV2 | TGTGCCAGCAGCCCCGGCGGTACGTTTTGGGTGCGTGAAAAACTGTTTTTT | CASSPGGTFWVREKLFF
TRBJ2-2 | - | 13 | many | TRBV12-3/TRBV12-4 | TGTGCCAGCAGTTTTCAGGGAGCTGGGGAGCTGTTTTTT | CASSFQGAGELFF
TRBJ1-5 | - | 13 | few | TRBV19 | TGTGCCAGTCGACTGTCAGGAAATCAGCCCCAGCATTTT | CASRLSGNQPQHF
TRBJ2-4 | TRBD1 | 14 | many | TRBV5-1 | TGCGCCAGCAGCTTGGCCTTGACAGGGGACATTCAGTACTTC | CASSLALTGDIQYF
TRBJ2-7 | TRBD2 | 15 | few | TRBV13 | TGTGCCAGCAGCGTATCTAGCGGGAGGGGGGACGAGCAGTACTTC | CASSVSSGRGDEQYF
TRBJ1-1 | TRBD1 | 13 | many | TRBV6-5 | TGTGCCAGCAGTTACGGGACAGACACTGAAGCTTTCTTT | CASSYGTDTEAFF
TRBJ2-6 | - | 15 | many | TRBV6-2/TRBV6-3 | TGTGCCAGCAGACCCCTCGGACCTGGGGCCAACGTCCTGACTTTC | CASRPLGPGANVLTF
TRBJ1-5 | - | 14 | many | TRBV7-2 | TGTGCCAGCAGCTTAGTGCCACCCAATCAGCCCCAGCATTTT | CASSLVPPNQPQHF
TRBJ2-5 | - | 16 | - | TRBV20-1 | TGCAGTGCTAGAGAGGGAAGCAGTCCACCCCAAGAGACCCAGTACTTC | CSAREGSSPPQETQYF
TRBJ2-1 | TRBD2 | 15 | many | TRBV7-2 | TGTGCCAGCAGCGGGGGGGAGAGGACCTACAATGAGCAGTTCTTC | CASSGGERTYNEQFF
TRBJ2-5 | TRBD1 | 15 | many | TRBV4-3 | TGCGCCAGCAGCCAAGAGGACAGGGGTTGGGAGACCCAGTACTTC | CASSQEDRGWETQYF
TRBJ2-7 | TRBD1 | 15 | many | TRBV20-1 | TGCAGTGCTAGAGATGGGACAGGGACATCCTACGAGCAGTACTTC | CSARDGTGTSYEQYF
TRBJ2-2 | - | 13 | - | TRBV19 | TGTGCCAGTGGTTTGGAGGGCACCGGGGAGCTGTTTTTT | CASGLEGTGELFF
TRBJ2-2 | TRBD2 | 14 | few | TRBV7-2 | TGTGCCAGCAGCGGATTAGCGGGAGGGAGGAGGCTGTTTTTT | CASSGLAGGRRLFF
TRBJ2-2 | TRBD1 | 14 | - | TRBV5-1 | TGCGCCAGCAGCTTAGACAGGGAAGGCGGGGAGCTGTTTTTT | CASSLDREGGELFF
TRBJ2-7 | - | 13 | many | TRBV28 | TGTGCCAGCAGTTCCTCCCCCCGCTACGAGCAGTACTTC | CASSSSPRYEQYF
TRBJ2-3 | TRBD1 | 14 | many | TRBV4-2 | TGTGCCAGCAGCCGGAGACAGGGACACGATACGCAGTATTTT | CASSRRQGHDTQYF
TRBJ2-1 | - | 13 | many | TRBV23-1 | TGCGCCAGGGAGCGACAGCTATACAATGAGCAGTTCTTC | CARERQLYNEQFF
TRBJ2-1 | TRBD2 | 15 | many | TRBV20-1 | TGCAGTGCCCCCTCAGCGGGAGGGCCAGACAATGAGCAGTTCTTC | CSAPSAGGPDNEQFF
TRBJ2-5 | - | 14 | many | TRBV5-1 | TGCGCCAGCAGCCAACCTCAGGGCCCGGAGACCCAGTACTTC | CASSQPQGPETQYF
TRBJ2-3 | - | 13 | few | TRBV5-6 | TGTGCCAGCAGCTGGGGAGTCACAGATACGCAGTATTTT | CASSWGVTDTQYF
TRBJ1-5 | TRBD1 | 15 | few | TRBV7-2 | TGTGCCAGCAGCTTATGGCAGGGGGCCAATCAGCCCCAGCATTTT | CASSLWQGANQPQHF
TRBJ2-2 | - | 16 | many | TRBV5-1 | TGCGCCAGCAACTTGGGAGTAGGCGCGAACACCGGGGAGCTGTTTTTT | CASNLGVGANTGELFF
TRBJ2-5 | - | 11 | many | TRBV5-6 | TGTGCCAGCAGCTTGTACGAGACCCAGTACTTC | CASSLYETQYF
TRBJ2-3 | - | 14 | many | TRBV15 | TGTGCCACCAGCAGAGTCGGTTTTGGGGTTGCGCAGTATTTT | CATSRVGFGVAQYF
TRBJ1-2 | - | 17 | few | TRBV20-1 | TGCAGTGCCAATACCTTGAGGGACGGACGGATCCGCTATGGCTACACCTTC | CSANTLRDGRIRYGYTF
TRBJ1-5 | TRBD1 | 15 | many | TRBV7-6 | TGTGCCAGCAGCGCGGGGACAGATCCCAATCAGCCCCAGCATTTT | CASSAGTDPNQPQHF
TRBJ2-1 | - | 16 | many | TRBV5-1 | TGCGCCAGCAGCTTCTATTCGGGGGTCTCCTACAATGAGCAGTTCTTC | CASSFYSGVSYNEQFF
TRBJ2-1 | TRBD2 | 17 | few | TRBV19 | TGTGCCAGTACTCCTCGGACTAGCGGGAGCTCCTACAATGAGCAGTTCTTC | CASTPRTSGSSYNEQFF
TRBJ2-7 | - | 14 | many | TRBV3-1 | TGTGCCAGCAGCCAAGGAAATAGTCCATACGAGCAGTACTTC | CASSQGNSPYEQYF
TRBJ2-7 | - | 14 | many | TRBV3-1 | TGTGCCAGCAGCTTATCGGAGGGGCCCTACGAGCAGTACTTC | CASSLSEGPYEQYF
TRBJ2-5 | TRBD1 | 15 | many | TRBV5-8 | TGTGCCAGCAGCACCGGGACAGGGGGTTCAGAGACCCAGTACTTC | CASSTGTGGSETQYF
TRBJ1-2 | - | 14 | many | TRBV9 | TGTGCCAGCAGCGTGAGCGGACATAACTATGGCTACACCTTC | CASSVSGHNYGYTF
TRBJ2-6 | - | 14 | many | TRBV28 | TGTGCCAGCAGTTTAGGTGGCAGGGTCTACGTCCTGACTTTC | CASSLGGRVYVLTF
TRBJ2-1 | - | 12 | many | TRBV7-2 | TGTGCCAGCAGCTTCCTAGTGGGTGAGCAGTTCTTC | CASSFLVGEQFF
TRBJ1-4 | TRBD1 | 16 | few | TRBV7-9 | TGTGCCAGCAGCCCTCCCACAGGGGGCCACGGCCGAAAACTGTTTTTT | CASSPPTGGHGRKLFF
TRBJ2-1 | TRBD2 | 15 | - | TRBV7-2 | TGTGCCAGCAGCTGGACTAGCGGGAGTTCCAATGAGCAGTTCTTC | CASSWTSGSSNEQFF
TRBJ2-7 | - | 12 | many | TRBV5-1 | TGCGCCAGCAGCTCCCAACCCCACGAGCAGTACTTC | CASSSQPHEQYF
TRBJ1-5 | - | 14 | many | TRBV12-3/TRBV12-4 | TGTGCCAGCAGTTCCGGACAGAGCAATCAGCCCCAGCATTTT | CASSSGQSNQPQHF
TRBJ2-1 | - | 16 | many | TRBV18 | TGTGCCAGCTCACCAAGTTGGTTAGCAGAATACAATGAGCAGTTCTTC | CASSPSWLAEYNEQFF